This entry lists 8 T cell receptor beta chains sequenced from one sample in a study of CD8 T cells in ankylosing spondylitis (TCRdb year 2017). Points the paper makes about the study in general: A TCR beta motif made up of several highly homologous amino acid variants appeared to be characteristic of blood from ankylosing spondylitis patients.

These receptors have no known antigen. Receptor libraries were prepared by 5' RACE. The reads were generated on an Illumina HiSeq 2500. TCRdb reprocessing: public reads trimmed at Q25 with fastp, clones called with MiXCR, in-frame beta chains kept. Rows are combined by CDR3 protein, so each entry shows the most common genes and DNA. This sample lists about 540,000 distinct CDR3 sequences; roughly 13% were detected once. The top ten constitute about 6.8% of the sample. The sequenced sample was blood, either unsorted or a sorted T cell fraction (not recorded which). These receptor sequences come from a male donor with ankylosing spondylitis.

This clonotype was seen only a few times. This chain joins TRBV11-2 and TRBJ2-2; 7 bases are a match to TRBD2. Trimming cost V 3 bases and J 5 bases; bases outside gene matches: 6. The CDR3 has 15 residues. Germline lookup yields CDR1 SGHAT and CDR2 FQNNGV. CDR3 sequence: CASSFSGRATGELFF. CDR3 nucleotides: TGTGCCAGCAGCTTTAGCGGGCGAGCGACCGGGGAGCTGTTTTTT.

The rearrangement uses TRBV10-3 and TRBJ2-7, with 11 bases fitting TRBD2. CDR3 size: 12 residues. With V trimmed by 10 bases and J by 6 bases, 5 bases remained unmatched. CDR1 is ENHRY and CDR2 is SYGVKD in the germline V gene. The CDR3 loop reads CATGLAGSEQYV. The DNA of the CDR3 is TGTGCCACCGGACTAGCGGGTTCCGAGCAGTACGTC.

This chain uses TRBV7-9 with TRBJ1-2; 9 positions agree with TRBD1. Trimming took 5 bases from V and 4 from J; bases not matched to a gene: 8. Looked up from germline, CDR1 is SEHNR and CDR2 is FQNEAQ (reference sequence). The CDR3 is made up of 15 amino acids. CDR3 nucleotides: TGTGCCAGCAGCACGGGACAGGGAGTCATCTATGGCTACACCTTC. Translation gives CASSTGQGVIYGYTF.

The rearrangement links TRBV18 to TRBJ1-2; D possibly corresponds to TRBD1 (6 bases). V lost 3 bases, J lost 5 bases, and 16 bases lay in between. Looked up from germline, CDR1 is KGHSH and CDR2 is LQKENI. This CDR3 has 15 residues. CDR3 protein: CASSPQGQPGYGYTF. As DNA, the CDR3 is TGTGCCAGCTCACCCCAAGGACAGCCCGGGTATGGCTACACCTTC.

In its sample, this clonotype was seen many times. The chain employs TRBV24-1 and TRBJ2-2; 10 bases align to TRBD2. There are 15 residues in the CDR3. The germline V gene encodes CDR1 KGHDR and CDR2 SFDVKD. V trimming: 4 bases; J trimming: 4 bases; junction bases outside the gene matches: 2. For the CDR3, the DNA is TGTGCCACCAGTGAAGCGGGAGGGATCACCGGGGAGCTGTTTTTT. Translation gives CATSEAGGITGELFF.

This clonotype has just a few counts. The chain has TRBV4-1 and TRBJ2-4; D ambiguous. The CDR3 contains 11 residues. The V gene's germline CDR1 is MGHRA and CDR2 YSYEKL. V was pared by 2 bases and J by 11 bases, with 7 bases between. CDR3 protein: CASSQNDFQYF. The CDR3 coding sequence is TGCGCCAGCAGCCAAAACGACTTTCAGTACTTC.

This clonotype was detected only a few times. The chain has TRBV6-1 and TRBJ1-4; D uncertain. Deletions cut 6 bases from V and 7 bases from J, with 18 bases between. Looked up from germline, CDR1 is MNHNS and CDR2 is SASEGT. This CDR3 is built from 15 residues. DNA of the CDR3: TGTGCCAGCAGCGGGATCCTCCGGTTTGGTGAAAAACTGTTTTTT. Its protein product is CASSGILRFGEKLFF.

This clonotype was seen only a few times. The chain links TRBV28 to TRBJ2-7; 10 nucleotides match TRBD2. CDR3 size: 15 residues. V shed 8 bases, J shed 3 bases, and the junction held 10 bases outside the gene matches. The germline V gene encodes CDR1 MDHEN and CDR2 SYDVKM. The CDR3 protein is CASGSGRAIIYEQYV. The CDR3 DNA follows: TGTGCCAGCGGGAGCGGGAGGGCGATTATCTACGAGCAGTACGTC.